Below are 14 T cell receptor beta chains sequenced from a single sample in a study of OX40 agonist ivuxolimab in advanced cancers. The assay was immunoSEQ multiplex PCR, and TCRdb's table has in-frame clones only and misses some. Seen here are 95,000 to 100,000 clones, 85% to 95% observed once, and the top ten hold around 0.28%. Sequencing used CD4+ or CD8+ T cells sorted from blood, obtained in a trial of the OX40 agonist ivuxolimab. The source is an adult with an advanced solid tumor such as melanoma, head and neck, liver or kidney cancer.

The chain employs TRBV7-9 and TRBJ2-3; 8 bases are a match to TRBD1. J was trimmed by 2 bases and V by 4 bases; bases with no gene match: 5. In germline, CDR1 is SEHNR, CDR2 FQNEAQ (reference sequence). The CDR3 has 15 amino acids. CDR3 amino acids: CASSSRTGLTDTQYF. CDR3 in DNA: TGTGCCAGCAGCTCTAGGACAGGGCTCACAGATACGCAGTATTTT.

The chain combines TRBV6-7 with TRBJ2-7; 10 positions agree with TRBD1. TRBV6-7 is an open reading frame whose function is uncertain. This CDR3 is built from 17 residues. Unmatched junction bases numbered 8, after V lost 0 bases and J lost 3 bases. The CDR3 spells CASSYSIPTGGYYEQYF. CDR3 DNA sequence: TGTGCCAGCAGTTACTCTATTCCGACAGGGGGCTACTACGAGCAGTACTTC.

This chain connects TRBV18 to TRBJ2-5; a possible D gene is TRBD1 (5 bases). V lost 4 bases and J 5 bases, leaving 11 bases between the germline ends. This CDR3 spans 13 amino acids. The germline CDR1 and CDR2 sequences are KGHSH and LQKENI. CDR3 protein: CASSQGQRETQYF. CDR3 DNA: TGTGCCAGCTCACAGGGGCAGAGGGAGACCCAGTACTTC. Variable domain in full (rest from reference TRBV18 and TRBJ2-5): NAGVMQNPRHLVRRRGQEARLRCSPMKGHSHVYWYRQLPEEGLKFMVYLQKENIIDESGMPKERFSAEFPKEGPSILRIQQVVRGDSAAYFCASSQGQRETQYFGPGTRLLVL.

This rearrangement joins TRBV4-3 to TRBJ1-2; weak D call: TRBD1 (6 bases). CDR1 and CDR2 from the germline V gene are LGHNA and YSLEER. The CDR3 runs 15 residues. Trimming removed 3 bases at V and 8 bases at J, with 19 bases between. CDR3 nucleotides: TGCGCCAGCAGCCAGGCCGCCTACAGGGAGGGAGGCTACACCTTC. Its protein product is CASSQAAYREGGYTF.

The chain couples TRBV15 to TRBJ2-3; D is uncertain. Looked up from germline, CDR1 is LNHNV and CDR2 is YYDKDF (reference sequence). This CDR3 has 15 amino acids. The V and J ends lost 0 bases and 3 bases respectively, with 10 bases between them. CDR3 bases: TGTGCCACCAGCAGAGAACGGCCCTGGACAGATACGCAGTATTTT. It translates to CATSRERPWTDTQYF.

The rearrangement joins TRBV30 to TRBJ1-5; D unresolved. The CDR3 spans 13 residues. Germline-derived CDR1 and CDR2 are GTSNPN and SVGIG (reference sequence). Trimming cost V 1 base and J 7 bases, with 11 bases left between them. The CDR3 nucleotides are TGTGCCTGGAGTGACCAGGTGGGGCAGCCCCAGCATTTT. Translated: CAWSDQVGQPQHF.

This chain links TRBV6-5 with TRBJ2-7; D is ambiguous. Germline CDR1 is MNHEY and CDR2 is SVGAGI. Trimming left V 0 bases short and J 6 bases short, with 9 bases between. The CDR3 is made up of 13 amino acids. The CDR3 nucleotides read TGTGCCAGCAGTTACTCGACGTTGGGCGAGCAGTACGTC. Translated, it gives CASSYSTLGEQYV.

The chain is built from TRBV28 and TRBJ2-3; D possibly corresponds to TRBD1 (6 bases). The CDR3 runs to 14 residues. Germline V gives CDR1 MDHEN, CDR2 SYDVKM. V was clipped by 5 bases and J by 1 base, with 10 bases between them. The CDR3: CASSLGAGTDTQYF. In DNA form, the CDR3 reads TGTGCCAGCAGTCTGGGGGCCGGCACAGATACGCAGTATTTT.

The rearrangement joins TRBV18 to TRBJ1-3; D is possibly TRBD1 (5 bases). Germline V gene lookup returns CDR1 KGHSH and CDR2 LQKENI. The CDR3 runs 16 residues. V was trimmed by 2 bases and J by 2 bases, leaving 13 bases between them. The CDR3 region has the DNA TGTGCCAGCTCACCAATGAGCAGGGTGGCTGGAAACACCATATATTTT. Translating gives CASSPMSRVAGNTIYF.

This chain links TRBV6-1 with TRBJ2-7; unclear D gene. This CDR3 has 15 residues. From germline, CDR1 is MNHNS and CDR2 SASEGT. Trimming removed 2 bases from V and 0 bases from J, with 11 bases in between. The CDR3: CASSELQYYSYEQYV. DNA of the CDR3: TGTGCCAGCAGTGAATTGCAGTATTACTCCTACGAGCAGTACGTC.

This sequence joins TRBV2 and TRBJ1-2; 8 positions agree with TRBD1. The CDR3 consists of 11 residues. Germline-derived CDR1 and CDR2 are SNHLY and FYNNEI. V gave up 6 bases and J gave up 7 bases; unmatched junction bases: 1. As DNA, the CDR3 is TGTGCCAGCAGCGGACAGGGTGGCTACACCTTC. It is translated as CASSGQGGYTF.

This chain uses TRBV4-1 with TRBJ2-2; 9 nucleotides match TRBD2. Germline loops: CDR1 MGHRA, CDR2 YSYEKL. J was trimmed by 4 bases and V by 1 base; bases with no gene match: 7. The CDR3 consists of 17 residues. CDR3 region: CASSQGRGGLGTGELFF. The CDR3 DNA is TGCGCCAGCAGCCAAGGGCGGGGGGGGCTTGGCACCGGGGAGCTGTTTTTT.

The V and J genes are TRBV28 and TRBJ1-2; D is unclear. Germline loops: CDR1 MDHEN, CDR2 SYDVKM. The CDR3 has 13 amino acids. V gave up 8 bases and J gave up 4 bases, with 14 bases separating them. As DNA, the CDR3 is TGTGCCAGCGCCGCCCCACAGACCTATGGCTACACCTTC. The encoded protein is CASAAPQTYGYTF.

The CDR3, as DNA: TGTGCCATCAGCCGTACAGGGCTAGGCTCCTACGAGCAGTACGTC. Its protein is CAISRTGLGSYEQYV. The chain carries TRBV10-3 and TRBJ2-7, with D perhaps matching TRBD1 (6 bases). With 6 bases removed from V and 0 bases from J, the gap between germline ends came to 15 bases. From germline, CDR1 is ENHRY and CDR2 SYGVKD. The CDR3 loop spans 15 amino acids.